This TCR beta chain was identified in a study of T cell responses to AZD1222 COVID-19 vaccine. Findings of the study overall: The study reported that nearly half of spike-specific TCRs target unmutated variant regions. White British ancestry dominated among donors, who included more females, and clonal diversity was possibly underestimated.

Data came from immunoSEQ multiplex PCR; TCRdb stores just in-frame clones and leaves some out. The sample contains about 180,000 clones, more than 90% of which appear only once. Notes on this clone: The antigen remains unidentified. Other DNA sequences within the sample encode an identical CDR3.

Sequencing was performed on peripheral blood, taken on day 0 of AZD1222 vaccination. The receptor's source is an adult in good health.

The chain's CDR3 is CASSLDGNNEQFF. The CDR3 DNA reads as TGTGCCAGCTCCCTGGACGGGAACAATGAGCAGTTCTTC. This chain uses TRBV6-5 with TRBJ2-1; possibly TRBD2 for D (5 bases). Trimming pared 8 bases from V and 5 bases from J, leaving 13 bases between. CDR1 and CDR2 from the germline V gene are MNHEY and SVGAGI. The CDR3 covers 13 residues.